Described below is a single T cell receptor (beta chain) sequence and its context. CDR1 is SGHDN, CDR2 FVKESK, per germline. The ends lost 4 bases at V and 5 bases at J; junction bases unmatched: 10. The CDR3 sequence is 15 residues long. The sample originates from a study of blood T cell repertoires in COVID-19. Study-level background: Collection of acute and convalescent COVID-19 samples took place in the United States, Italy and Spain. PBMCs, B-cell-depleted T cells, or T cells were the source of the cDNA or gDNA that made up the material.

Per the study methods: Estimates of nucleated cell counts were drawn from the amplification of reference gene primers. Produced via immunoSEQ multiplex PCR; TCRdb's table is partial and in-frame only. Clone size and V and J calls were adopted from that table, with D and trimming inferred from the DNA. The sample contains tens of thousands of clones, about nine tenths of which appear only once. This chain connects TRBV14 to TRBJ2-5; 7 nucleotides align to TRBD1. This receptor was taken from a woman older than 75 with acute or convalescent COVID-19. Source material: peripheral blood. The CDR3 region is CASSLKTGLGETQYF. CDR3 sequence (DNA): TGTGCCAGCAGCCTAAAGACAGGGTTGGGGGAGACCCAGTACTTC.